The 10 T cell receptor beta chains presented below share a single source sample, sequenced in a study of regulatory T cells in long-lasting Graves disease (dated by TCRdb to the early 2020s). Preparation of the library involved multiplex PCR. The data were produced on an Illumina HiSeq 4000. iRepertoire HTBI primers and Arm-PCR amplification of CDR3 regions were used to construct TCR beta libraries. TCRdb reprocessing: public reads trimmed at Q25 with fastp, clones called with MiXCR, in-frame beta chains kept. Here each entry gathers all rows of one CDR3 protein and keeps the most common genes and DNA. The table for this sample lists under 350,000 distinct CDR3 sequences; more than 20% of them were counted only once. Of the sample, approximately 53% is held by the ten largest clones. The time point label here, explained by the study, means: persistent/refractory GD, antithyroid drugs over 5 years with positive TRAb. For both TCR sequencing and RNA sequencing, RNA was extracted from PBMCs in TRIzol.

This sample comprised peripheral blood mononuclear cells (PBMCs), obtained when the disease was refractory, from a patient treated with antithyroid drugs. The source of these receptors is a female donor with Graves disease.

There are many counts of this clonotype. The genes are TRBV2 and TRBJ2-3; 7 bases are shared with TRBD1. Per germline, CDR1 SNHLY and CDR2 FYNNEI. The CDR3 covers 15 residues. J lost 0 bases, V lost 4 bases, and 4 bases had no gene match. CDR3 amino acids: CASSVDRVSTDTQYF. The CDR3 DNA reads TGTGCCAGCAGTGTTGACAGGGTTAGCACAGATACGCAGTATTTT. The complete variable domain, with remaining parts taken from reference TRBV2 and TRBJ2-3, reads EPEVTQTPSHQVTQMGQEVILRCVPISNHLYFYWYRQILGQKVEFLVSFYNNEISEKSEIFDDQFSVERPDGSNFTLKIRSTKLEDSAMYFCASSVDRVSTDTQYFGPGTRLTVL.

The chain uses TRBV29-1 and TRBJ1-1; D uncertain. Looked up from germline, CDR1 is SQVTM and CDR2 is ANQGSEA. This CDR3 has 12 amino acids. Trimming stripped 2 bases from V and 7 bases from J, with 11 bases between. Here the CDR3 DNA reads TGCAGCGTTGAATCATACTCAGGTGAAGCTTTCTTT. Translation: CSVESYSGEAFF.

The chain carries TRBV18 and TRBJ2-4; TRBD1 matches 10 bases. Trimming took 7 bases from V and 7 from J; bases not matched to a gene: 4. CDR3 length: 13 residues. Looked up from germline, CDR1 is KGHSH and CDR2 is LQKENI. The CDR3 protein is CASLGTGENIQYF. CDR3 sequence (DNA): TGTGCCAGCTTGGGGACAGGGGAGAACATTCAGTACTTC.

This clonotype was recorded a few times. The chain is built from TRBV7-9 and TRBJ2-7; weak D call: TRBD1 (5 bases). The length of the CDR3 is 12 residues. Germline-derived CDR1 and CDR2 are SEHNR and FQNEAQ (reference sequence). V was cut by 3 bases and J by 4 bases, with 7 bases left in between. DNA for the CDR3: TGTGCCAGCAGCTTTGGACAATACGAGCAGTACTTC. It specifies CASSFGQYEQYF.

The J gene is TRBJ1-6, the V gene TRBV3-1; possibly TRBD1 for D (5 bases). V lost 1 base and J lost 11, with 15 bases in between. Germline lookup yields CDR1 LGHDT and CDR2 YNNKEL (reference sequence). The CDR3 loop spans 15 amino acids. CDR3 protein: CASSQGRRAGPPLHF. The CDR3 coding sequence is TGTGCCAGCAGCCAAGGGCGCAGGGCCGGGCCACCCCTCCACTTT.

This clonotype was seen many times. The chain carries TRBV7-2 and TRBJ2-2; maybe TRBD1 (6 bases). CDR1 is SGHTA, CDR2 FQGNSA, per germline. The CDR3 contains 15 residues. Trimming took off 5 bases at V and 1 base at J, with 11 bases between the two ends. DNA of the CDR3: TGTGCCAGCAGCCCGGGGACATTGAACACCGGGGAGCTGTTTTTT. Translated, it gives CASSPGTLNTGELFF. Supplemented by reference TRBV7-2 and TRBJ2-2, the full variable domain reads GAGVSQSPSNKVTEKGKDVELRCDPISGHTALYWYRQSLGQGLEFLIYFQGNSAPDKSGLPSDRFSAERTGGSVSTLTIQRTQQEDSAVYLCASSPGTLNTGELFFGEGSRLTVL.

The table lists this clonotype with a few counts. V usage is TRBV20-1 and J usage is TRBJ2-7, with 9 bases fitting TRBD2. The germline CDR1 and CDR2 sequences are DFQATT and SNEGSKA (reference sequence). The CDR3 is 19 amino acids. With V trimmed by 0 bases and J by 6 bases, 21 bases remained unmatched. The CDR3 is CSARERPRASGKVLGEQYF. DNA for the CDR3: TGCAGTGCTAGAGAGAGGCCGAGGGCTAGCGGGAAAGTTTTGGGCGAGCAGTACTTC.

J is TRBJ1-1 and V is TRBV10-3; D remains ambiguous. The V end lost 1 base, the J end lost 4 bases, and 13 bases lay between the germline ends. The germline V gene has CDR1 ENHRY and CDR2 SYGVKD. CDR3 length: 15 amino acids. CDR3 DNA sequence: TGTGCCATCAGTGAGTATGTGGGTACGGGCACTGAAGCTTTCTTT. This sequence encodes CAISEYVGTGTEAFF.

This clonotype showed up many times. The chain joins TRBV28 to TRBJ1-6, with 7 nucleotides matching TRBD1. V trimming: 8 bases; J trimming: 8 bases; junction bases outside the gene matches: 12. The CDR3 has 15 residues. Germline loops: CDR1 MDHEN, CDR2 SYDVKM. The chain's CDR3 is CASYDRVLLDSPLHF. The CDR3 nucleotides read TGTGCCAGCTATGACAGGGTATTATTGGATTCACCCCTCCACTTT. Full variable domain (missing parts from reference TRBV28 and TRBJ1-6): DVKVTQSSRYLVKRTGEKVFLECVQDMDHENMFWYRQDPGLGLRLIYFSYDVKMKEKGDIPEGYSVSREKKERFSLILESASTNQTSMYLCASYDRVLLDSPLHFGNGTRLTVT.

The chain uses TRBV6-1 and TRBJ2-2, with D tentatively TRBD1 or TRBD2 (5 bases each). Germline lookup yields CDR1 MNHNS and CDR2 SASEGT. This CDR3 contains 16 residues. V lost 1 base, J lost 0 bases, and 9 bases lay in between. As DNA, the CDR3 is TGTGCCAGCAGTGAAGGGAAGGGACCGAACACCGGGGAGCTGTTTTTT. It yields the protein CASSEGKGPNTGELFF.